A single sample is the source of the 17 T cell receptor beta chains below, sequenced in a study of T cell responses to AZD1222 COVID-19 vaccine. Only in-frame clones appear in the TCRdb table, and some are missing; sequencing was by immunoSEQ multiplex PCR. The sample carries about 120,000 clones, 80% to 90% recorded once. Specimen: peripheral blood, collected on day 0 of AZD1222 vaccination. The receptors stem from an adult in good health.

A single count supports this clone. The V and J genes are TRBV5-4 and TRBJ2-7, with D possibly matching TRBD1 (6 bases). This CDR3 has 16 residues. Germline CDR1 reads SGHNT; CDR2 reads YYREEE (reference sequence). V gave up 0 bases and J gave up 1 base, with 14 bases separating them. The CDR3 nucleotides read TGTGCCAGCAGCTTGGCCTCCGCCAGGGGATCCTACGAGCAGTACTTC. Translating gives CASSLASARGSYEQYF.

Only a few counts were recorded for this clone. The genes are TRBV9 and TRBJ2-5; D not resolved. Germline CDR1 is SGDLS and CDR2 is YYNGEE. The CDR3 extends over 16 amino acids. V was clipped by 1 base and J by 2 bases, with 15 bases between them. CDR3 loop: CASSVTPGGVQETQYF. The CDR3 DNA follows: TGTGCCAGCAGCGTAACCCCGGGCGGCGTGCAAGAGACCCAGTACTTC.

The chain links TRBV28 to TRBJ2-7, with a weak D call TRBD2 (6 bases). Germline-derived CDR1 and CDR2 are MDHEN and SYDVKM. This CDR3 is 15 amino acids long. V lost 2 bases, J lost 0 bases, and 11 bases lay in between. The CDR3: CASSLGGRSSYEQYF. The CDR3 bases are TGTGCCAGCAGTTTAGGAGGGAGAAGCTCCTACGAGCAGTACTTC.

This clone was seen many times. The chain uses TRBV10-2 and TRBJ2-7, with TRBD2 matching over 7 bases. The ends lost 0 bases at V and 7 bases at J; junction bases unmatched: 9. The germline CDR1 and CDR2 sequences are WSHSY and SAAADI. This CDR3 is built from 15 residues. The DNA of the CDR3 is TGCGCCAGCAGTGAGTCGGGAGCGGGGCAGCGGGAGCAGTACTTC. This encodes CASSESGAGQREQYF.

This clone was seen a handful of times. The J gene is TRBJ2-5, the V gene TRBV5-6; the match to TRBD2 covers 11 bases. Germline values: CDR1 SGHDT, CDR2 YYEEEE. This CDR3 has 16 amino acids. V shed 2 bases and J 1 base; nucleotides not matched to a gene: 4. CDR3 in amino acids: CASSFTSGGAQETQYF. Written as DNA, the CDR3 is TGTGCCAGCAGCTTCACTAGCGGGGGCGCCCAAGAGACCCAGTACTTC. Using reference TRBV5-6 and TRBJ2-5 for the parts outside the CDR3, the full variable domain is DAGVTQSPTHLIKTRGQQVTLRCSPKSGHDTVSWYQQALGQGPQFIFQYYEEEERQRGNFPDRFSGHQFPNYSSELNVNALLLGDSALYLCASSFTSGGAQETQYFGPGTRLLVL.

This clone was counted a single time. The chain combines TRBV28 with TRBJ1-5; D is possibly TRBD1 (6 bases). This CDR3 is built from 16 residues. Trimming shortened V by 5 bases and J by 1 base, and 15 bases separated the two germline ends. Germline lookup yields CDR1 MDHEN and CDR2 SYDVKM. CDR3 sequence: CASSQPDRRSNQPQHF. CDR3 DNA sequence: TGTGCCAGCAGTCAGCCCGACAGGAGGAGCAATCAGCCCCAGCATTTT.

V is TRBV10-3 and J is TRBJ2-7; D remains unclear. V was shortened by 0 bases and J by 2 bases, with 11 bases between the two germline ends. Germline V lookup: CDR1 ENHRY, CDR2 SYGVKD. The CDR3 length is 15 residues. CDR3 nucleotides: TGTGCCATCAGTGAGTCTCTCATGACCGCCTACGAGCAGTACTTC. It is translated as CAISESLMTAYEQYF.

Of note for this clone: The sample contains more than one DNA sequence encoding this CDR3. The genes are TRBV28 and TRBJ2-1; unclear D gene. Trimming took off 2 bases at V and 4 bases at J, with 6 bases between the two ends. The CDR3 has 13 residues. Germline CDR1 reads MDHEN; CDR2 reads SYDVKM. The CDR3 is CASSLGSYNEQFF. The CDR3 nucleotides are TGTGCCAGCAGTTTAGGATCGTACAATGAGCAGTTCTTC.

This chain joins TRBV7-2 and TRBJ1-2, with D possibly matching TRBD1 (5 bases). V shed 5 bases and J shed 8 bases, with 12 bases lying between them. This CDR3 has 12 amino acids. Germline V lookup: CDR1 SGHTA, CDR2 FQGNSA. The CDR3 DNA reads TGTGCCAGCAGCCCCGAAAGGGGCGGCTACACCTTC. This encodes CASSPERGGYTF. Together with reference TRBV7-2 and TRBJ1-2, the CDR3 gives the full variable domain: GAGVSQSPSNKVTEKGKDVELRCDPISGHTALYWYRQSLGQGLEFLIYFQGNSAPDKSGLPSDRFSAERTGGSVSTLTIQRTQQEDSAVYLCASSPERGGYTFGSGTRLTVV.

The rearrangement joins TRBV27 to TRBJ2-7; the D gene could be TRBD1 or TRBD2 (6 bases each). This CDR3 contains 13 residues. V gave up 9 bases and J gave up 6 bases, with 18 bases separating them. Germline V CDR1 and CDR2: MNHEY, SMNVEV (reference sequence). CDR3 sequence reads: CASGSWGATEQYF. Written as DNA, the CDR3 is TGTGCCAGTGGTTCATGGGGGGCAACCGAGCAGTACTTC.

This clone was detected only a few times. This sequence joins TRBV15 and TRBJ1-1, with 8 bases identical to TRBD1. The CDR3 contains 15 residues. Trimming took 8 bases from V and 1 from J; bases not matched to a gene: 9. Germline V gives CDR1 LNHNV, CDR2 YYDKDF (reference sequence). CDR3 DNA: TGTGCCACCGACCCAGGGGGCATGGAGAACACTGAAGCTTTCTTT. It translates to CATDPGGMENTEAFF. The full variable domain, its missing parts supplied by reference TRBV15 and TRBJ1-1, is DAMVIQNPRYQVTQFGKPVTLSCSQTLNHNVMYWYQQKSSQAPKLLFHYYDKDFNNEADTPDNFQSRRPNTSFCFLDIRSPGLGDTAMYLCATDPGGMENTEAFFGQGTRLTVV.

V gene TRBV11-2 combines with J gene TRBJ2-5; TRBD2 matches at 10 bases. CDR3 length equals 16 residues. The V and J ends lost 2 bases and 6 bases, in that order; junction bases with no gene match: 9. Germline V gene data show CDR1 as SGHAT and CDR2 as FQNNGV. The CDR3 here is CASSLRVTSGSQTQYF. Written as DNA, the CDR3 is TGTGCCAGCAGCTTAAGGGTGACTAGCGGGTCGCAGACCCAGTACTTC.

The V call is TRBV3-1 (or the pseudogene TRBV3-2), the J call TRBJ1-6; D uncertain. The germline CDR1 and CDR2 sequences are LGHDT and YNNKEL (reference sequence). Trimming pared 8 bases from V and 7 bases from J, leaving 18 bases between. This CDR3 spans 15 amino acids. For the CDR3, the DNA is TGTGCCAGCTCCCCGACCGGTGCGGCGAATTCACCCCTCCACTTT. As protein: CASSPTGAANSPLHF.

V is TRBV5-1 and J is TRBJ1-2; 7 nucleotides line up with TRBD1. Trimming removed 6 bases from V and 6 bases from J; junction bases left unmatched: 11. The germline V gene has CDR1 SGHRS and CDR2 YFSETQ. The CDR3 has 14 residues. For the CDR3, the DNA is TGCGCCAGCACTCAAGGGAAGGGGGCGAATGGCTACACCTTC. Protein product: CASTQGKGANGYTF.

This clone was seen just once. The chain uses TRBV24-1 and TRBJ1-5; TRBD1 matches at 9 bases. The V segment lost 4 bases and the J segment 0 bases; nucleotides outside the gene matches: 6. The CDR3 runs 17 residues. Germline CDR1 and CDR2: KGHDR and SFDVKD. CDR3 DNA sequence: TGTGCCACCAGTGACTCCGGGACAGGGTATAGCAATCAGCCCCAGCATTTT. Protein product: CATSDSGTGYSNQPQHF.

V gene TRBV28 combines with J gene TRBJ1-6; 7 nucleotides agree with TRBD1. The V segment lost 4 bases and the J segment 5 bases; nucleotides outside the gene matches: 8. Germline assignment: CDR1 MDHEN and CDR2 SYDVKM. CDR3 length equals 16 residues. Written as DNA, the CDR3 is TGTGCCAGCAGTTCACCGGGACAGCCGAATAATTCACCCCTCCACTTT. Amino acid sequence: CASSSPGQPNNSPLHF.

The V and J genes are TRBV30 and TRBJ2-6; 7 positions match TRBD1. J was trimmed by 0 bases and V by 2 bases; bases with no gene match: 4. CDR1 is GTSNPN and CDR2 is SVGIG in the germline V gene (reference sequence). The CDR3 has 16 amino acids. CDR3 nucleotides: TGTGCCTGGAGTTCACAGGGGTTCTCTGGGGCCAACGTCCTGACTTTC. Residues: CAWSSQGFSGANVLTF. Using reference TRBV30 and TRBJ2-6 for the parts outside the CDR3, the full variable domain is SQTIHQWPATLVQPVGSPLSLECTVEGTSNPNLYWYRQAAGRGLQLLFYSVGIGQISSEVPQNLSASRPQDRQFILSSKKLLLSDSGFYLCAWSSQGFSGANVLTFGAGSRLTVL.